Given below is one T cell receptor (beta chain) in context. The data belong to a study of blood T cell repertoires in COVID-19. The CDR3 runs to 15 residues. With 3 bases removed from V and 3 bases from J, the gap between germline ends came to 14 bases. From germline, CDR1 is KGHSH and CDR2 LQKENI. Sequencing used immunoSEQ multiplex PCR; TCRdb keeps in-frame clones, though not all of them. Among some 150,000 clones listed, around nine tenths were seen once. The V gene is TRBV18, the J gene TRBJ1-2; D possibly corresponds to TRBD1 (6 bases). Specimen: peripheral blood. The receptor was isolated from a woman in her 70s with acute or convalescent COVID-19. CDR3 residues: CASSPLRGADYGYTF. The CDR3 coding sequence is TGTGCCAGCTCACCCCTCCGGGGGGCTGACTATGGCTACACCTTC.